These 29 T cell receptor beta chains were all obtained from the same sample, sequenced in a study of blood T cell repertoires in COVID-19. TCRdb's copy holds only in-frame clones and misses some; the assay was immunoSEQ multiplex PCR. The repertoire has fewer than 20,000 clones, around 87% of them found once; the top ten carry around 10%. Sequenced input: peripheral blood. The receptors here all came from a human donor in a cohort sampled during active COVID-19.

This chain uses TRBV7-9 with TRBJ2-7; 12 bases map to TRBD2. The CDR3 covers 16 residues. The J segment lost 4 bases and the V segment lost 1 base, leaving 5 bases of the junction unmatched. CDR1 SEHNR and CDR2 FQNEAQ come from the germline V gene (reference sequence). The CDR3 here is CASSLDRLAGGYEQYF. As DNA, the CDR3 is TGTGCCAGCAGCTTAGACAGGCTAGCGGGAGGGTACGAGCAGTACTTC.

The V gene is TRBV5-4, the J gene TRBJ2-2, with no clear D. The V gene lost 0 bases and the J gene lost 5 bases, with 8 bases spanning the gap. Germline CDR1 is SGHNT and CDR2 is YYREEE (reference sequence). The CDR3 sequence is 14 residues long. CDR3 DNA sequence: TGTGCCAGCAGCTTGGCCGGGTCGACCGGGGAGCTGTTTTTT. Encoded protein: CASSLAGSTGELFF.

The chain employs TRBV3-1 (or the pseudogene TRBV3-2) and TRBJ1-1; D is unresolved. V was cut by 0 bases and J by 8 bases, with 7 bases left in between. The CDR3 has 12 residues. Germline-derived CDR1 and CDR2 are LGHDT and YNNKEL (reference sequence). CDR3 loop: CASSQESLEAFF. Here the CDR3 DNA reads TGTGCCAGCAGCCAAGAATCCTTGGAAGCTTTCTTT.

This sequence joins TRBV29-1 and TRBJ2-7, with 7 bases lining up with TRBD1. Germline CDR1 SQVTM, CDR2 ANQGSEA. The CDR3 extends over 14 amino acids. V lost 7 bases to trimming and J lost 7 bases; unmatched junction nucleotides: 16. The DNA of the CDR3 is TGCAGCGCCATCGTATTACAGGGGTTGGGGGAGCAGTACTTC. Translation: CSAIVLQGLGEQYF.

This clone was counted only a few times. J is TRBJ2-3 and V is TRBV6-4; TRBD1 matches 10 bases. Germline V gene data show CDR1 as MRHNA and CDR2 as SNTAGT. Unmatched junction bases numbered 3, after V lost 3 bases and J lost 3 bases. The CDR3 runs to 15 residues. Here the CDR3 DNA reads TGTGCCAGCAGTGAAGGGACAGGGGAGACAGATACGCAGTATTTT. Its protein is CASSEGTGETDTQYF.

This clone was counted between two and nine times. The chain recombines TRBV18 with TRBJ2-5; 7 nucleotides agree with TRBD2. The CDR3 runs 16 residues. Germline loops: CDR1 KGHSH, CDR2 LQKENI. V lost 0 bases, J lost 1 base, and 5 bases stayed unmatched. CDR3: CASSPPGGSFQETQYF. For the CDR3, the DNA is TGTGCCAGCTCACCACCTGGCGGGAGCTTCCAAGAGACCCAGTACTTC.

The chain couples TRBV25-1 to TRBJ1-4, with 9 bases fitting TRBD1. The V and J ends lost 4 bases and 10 bases, in that order; junction bases with no gene match: 10. This CDR3 has 15 residues. Germline CDR1 reads MGHDK; CDR2 reads SYGVNS. CDR3 loop: CASSANTGGFGKLFF. DNA for the CDR3: TGTGCCAGCAGTGCTAATACAGGGGGCTTCGGAAAACTGTTTTTT.

The chain has TRBV5-4 and TRBJ2-1; D gene ambiguous. Germline CDR1 is SGHNT and CDR2 is YYREEE (reference sequence). With 3 bases removed from V and 8 bases from J, the gap between germline ends came to 15 bases. This CDR3 spans 14 amino acids. The CDR3 here is CASSSAEKGDEQFF. CDR3 DNA: TGTGCCAGCAGCTCTGCGGAAAAAGGCGATGAGCAGTTCTTC. The whole variable domain, remainder taken from reference TRBV5-4 and TRBJ2-1, is ETGVTQSPTHLIKTRGQQVTLRCSSQSGHNTVSWYQQALGQGPQFIFQYYREEENGRGNFPPRFSGLQFPNYSSELNVNALELDDSALYLCASSSAEKGDEQFFGPGTRLTVL.

The rearrangement links TRBV2 to TRBJ1-2; D remains ambiguous. Per the germline V gene, CDR1 is SNHLY and CDR2 is FYNNEI. This CDR3 contains 13 residues. Trimming removed 4 bases at V and 3 bases at J, with 9 bases between. The CDR3 region has the DNA TGTGCCAGCAGTGCCGGTCGGGACTATGGCTACACCTTC. Residues: CASSAGRDYGYTF.

This chain connects TRBV7-8 to TRBJ1-4; maybe TRBD1 (6 bases). The germline gives CDR1 SGHVS, CDR2 FQNEAQ. The CDR3 runs to 13 residues. Trimming stripped 4 bases from V and 8 bases from J, with 11 bases between. This chain's CDR3 is CASSSTGQEKLFF. CDR3 coding DNA: TGTGCCAGCAGCTCGACAGGCCAAGAAAAACTGTTTTTT.

CDR3 DNA sequence: TGTGCCAGCAGCTTGGGGACAGTCTACAATGAGCAGTTCTTC. As protein: CASSLGTVYNEQFF. The chain joins TRBV7-8 to TRBJ2-1; TRBD1 aligns across 7 bases. The V and J ends lost 3 bases and 3 bases, in that order; junction bases with no gene match: 2. CDR3 length: 14 residues. Germline CDR1 reads SGHVS; CDR2 reads FQNEAQ.

The table lists this clone with a count of one. This chain joins TRBV28 and TRBJ1-3, with D possibly being TRBD1 (5 bases). CDR3 length equals 13 residues. Trimming cost V 8 bases and J 0 bases, with 8 bases left between them. The germline V gene encodes CDR1 MDHEN and CDR2 SYDVKM. CDR3 sequence: CASSDSSGNTIYF. The CDR3 bases are TGTGCCAGCTCCGACAGCTCTGGAAACACCATATATTTT.

The V gene is TRBV7-8, the J gene TRBJ2-7, with 7 nucleotides matching TRBD1. The V segment lost 2 bases and the J segment 0 bases; nucleotides outside the gene matches: 1. This CDR3 region has 14 residues. Germline V gene sequence: CDR1 SGHVS, CDR2 FQNEAQ. In nucleotides, the CDR3 is TGTGCCAGCAGCTTATGGGACAGCTCCTACGAGCAGTACTTC. Translated, it gives CASSLWDSSYEQYF.

The chain recombines TRBV18 with TRBJ2-3; 13 bases are shared with TRBD2. Germline V CDR1 and CDR2: KGHSH, LQKENI. CDR3 length equals 17 residues. The ends lost 6 bases at V and 6 bases at J; junction bases unmatched: 12. CDR3 nucleotides: TGTGCCAGCTCGTCCGGGACTAGCGGGACACTGGCGGATACGCAGTATTTT. It specifies CASSSGTSGTLADTQYF.

The chain combines TRBV27 with TRBJ2-1; D is unclear. This CDR3 spans 14 amino acids. CDR1 MNHEY and CDR2 SMNVEV come from the germline V gene (reference sequence). V was shortened by 0 bases and J by 4 bases, with 7 bases between the two germline ends. The CDR3 DNA reads as TGTGCCAGCAGTTTATCCGGTCCTTACAATGAGCAGTTCTTC. This gives the protein CASSLSGPYNEQFF.

The V call is TRBV28, the J call TRBJ2-7, with D perhaps TRBD1 (6 bases). The CDR3 is 15 amino acids. Germline V gene lookup returns CDR1 MDHEN and CDR2 SYDVKM. The germline V and J ends were trimmed by 2 bases and 7 bases, with 18 bases remaining between them. The DNA of the CDR3 is TGTGCCAGCAGTTTAGCGACGGCGTCTCAGGGGGAGCAGTACTTC. Encoded protein: CASSLATASQGEQYF.

The rearrangement joins TRBV3-1 (or the pseudogene TRBV3-2) to TRBJ2-3; D is uncertain. Trimming shortened V by 2 bases and J by 8 bases, and 8 bases separated the two germline ends. This CDR3 contains 12 residues. Germline values: CDR1 LGHDT, CDR2 YNNKEL (reference sequence). CDR3: CASSQSVSTQYF. CDR3 DNA: TGTGCCAGCAGCCAATCCGTGAGTACGCAGTATTTT.

The V call is TRBV5-1, the J call TRBJ2-1; D might be TRBD1 (6 bases). This CDR3 has 13 residues. Germline V gives CDR1 SGHRS, CDR2 YFSETQ. Trimming removed 8 bases from V and 5 bases from J, with 14 bases in between. CDR3 DNA: TGCGCCAGTACTACAGGGATAAACAATGAGCAGTTCTTC. This gives the protein CASTTGINNEQFF.

This clone occurred a few times. This chain connects TRBV27 to TRBJ2-2; 8 bases align to TRBD1. The trim removed 5 bases at V and 6 bases at J, leaving 5 bases unmatched. This CDR3 has 14 amino acids. Germline CDR1 and CDR2: MNHEY and SMNVEV (reference sequence). In DNA, the CDR3 is TGTGCCAGCAGTGCCCGACAGGGGTCCGGGGAGCTGTTTTTT. Its protein is CASSARQGSGELFF.

This chain links TRBV4-1 with TRBJ2-3, with 8 bases matching TRBD2. CDR1 MGHRA and CDR2 YSYEKL come from the germline V gene. The CDR3 runs 14 residues. The junction had 3 bases not matched to a gene; V was cut back by 3 bases and J by 4 bases. The CDR3 DNA follows: TGCGCCAGCAGCCAGTGGACTAGCTCAGATACGCAGTATTTT. Its translation: CASSQWTSSDTQYF.

The chain employs TRBV27 and TRBJ1-5; the match to TRBD1 covers 7 bases. CDR3 length equals 14 residues. CDR1 and CDR2 from the germline V gene are MNHEY and SMNVEV (reference sequence). J lost 6 bases, V lost 5 bases, and 7 bases had no gene match. The CDR3 region is CASSLTGEVQPQHF. CDR3 bases: TGTGCCAGCAGTCTAACAGGGGAGGTTCAGCCCCAGCATTTT.

This chain connects TRBV27 to TRBJ2-7, with 7 nucleotides matching TRBD2. CDR3 size: 14 residues. The V gene's germline CDR1 is MNHEY and CDR2 SMNVEV (reference sequence). J lost 3 bases, V lost 3 bases, and 5 bases had no gene match. The CDR3 reads CASSFTGEGYEQYF. CDR3 sequence (DNA): TGTGCCAGCAGTTTTACGGGGGAGGGCTACGAGCAGTACTTC.

The CDR3 here is CASSPTWAGVEQFF. The CDR3 DNA follows: TGTGCCAGCAGTCCCACTTGGGCGGGAGTCGAGCAGTTCTTC. This chain links TRBV27 with TRBJ2-1; 7 positions agree with TRBD2. With 5 bases clipped from V and 10 bases from J, the junction kept 11 bases outside the gene matches. The CDR3 consists of 14 residues. Germline assignment: CDR1 MNHEY and CDR2 SMNVEV (reference sequence).

The V gene is TRBV4-1, the J gene TRBJ2-4; 7 nucleotides match TRBD2. The CDR3 spans 21 residues. Trimming took 4 bases from V and 0 from J; bases not matched to a gene: 21. Germline loops: CDR1 MGHRA, CDR2 YSYEKL. This chain's CDR3 is CASSREARGGSSLLAKNIQYF. CDR3 in DNA: TGCGCCAGCAGCCGAGAGGCCCGCGGGGGATCCTCCCTCCTAGCCAAAAACATTCAGTACTTC.

The chain is built from TRBV28 and TRBJ1-5; no firm D call. Trimming left V 3 bases short and J 4 bases short, with 7 bases between. The germline V gene encodes CDR1 MDHEN and CDR2 SYDVKM. There are 13 residues in the CDR3. The CDR3 coding sequence is TGTGCCAGCAGTTTTAAACTTAATCAGCCCCAGCATTTT. Amino acid sequence: CASSFKLNQPQHF.

V gene TRBV27 combines with J gene TRBJ2-1, with 7 bases aligning to TRBD1. This CDR3 is built from 17 residues. Germline V gene lookup returns CDR1 MNHEY and CDR2 SMNVEV (reference sequence). After removal of 0 bases from V and 8 bases from J, the junction contained 13 bases not matched to a gene. In DNA, the CDR3 is TGTGCCAGCAGTTTATCAGGGGGCCCCGACTCCTCAGATGAGCAGTTCTTC. Amino acids: CASSLSGGPDSSDEQFF.

The chain joins TRBV2 to TRBJ2-1, with D unresolved. Germline lookup yields CDR1 SNHLY and CDR2 FYNNEI. The CDR3 is 11 residues long. V lost 8 bases and J lost 7, with 9 bases in between. CDR3 residues: CASRVMNEQFF. DNA of the CDR3: TGTGCCAGCCGGGTAATGAATGAGCAGTTCTTC.

In its sample, this clone is medium-sized (0.01 to 0.1%). The chain employs TRBV24-1 and TRBJ1-2; D is perhaps TRBD1 (5 bases). CDR1 is KGHDR, CDR2 SFDVKD, per germline. The CDR3 runs 15 residues. The germline V and J ends were trimmed by 4 bases and 3 bases, with 14 bases remaining between them. CDR3 in amino acids: CATSEAGVGDYGYTF. The CDR3 bases are TGTGCCACCAGTGAGGCGGGGGTAGGTGACTATGGCTACACCTTC.

The rearrangement uses TRBV2 and TRBJ2-5, with 13 bases aligning to TRBD2. Germline CDR1 is SNHLY and CDR2 is FYNNEI. Unmatched junction bases numbered 5, after V lost 6 bases and J lost 4 bases. CDR3 length: 15 amino acids. The CDR3 spells CASSTTSGRIETQYF. CDR3 DNA: TGTGCCAGCAGCACGACTAGCGGGAGGATAGAGACCCAGTACTTC.